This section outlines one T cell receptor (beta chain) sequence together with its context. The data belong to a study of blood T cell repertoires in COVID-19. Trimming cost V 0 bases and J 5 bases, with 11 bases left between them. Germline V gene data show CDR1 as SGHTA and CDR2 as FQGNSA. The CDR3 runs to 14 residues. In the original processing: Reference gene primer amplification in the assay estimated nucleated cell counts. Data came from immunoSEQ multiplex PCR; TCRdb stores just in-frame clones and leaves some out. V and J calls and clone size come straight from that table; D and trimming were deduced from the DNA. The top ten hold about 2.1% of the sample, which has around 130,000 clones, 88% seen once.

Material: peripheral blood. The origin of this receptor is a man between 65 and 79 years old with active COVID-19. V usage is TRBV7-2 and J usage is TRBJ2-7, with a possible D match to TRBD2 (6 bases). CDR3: CASSLAGAGNEQYF. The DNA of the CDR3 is TGTGCCAGCAGCTTAGCAGGGGCGGGGAACGAGCAGTACTTC. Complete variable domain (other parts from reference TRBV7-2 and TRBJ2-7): GAGVSQSPSNKVTEKGKDVELRCDPISGHTALYWYRQSLGQGLEFLIYFQGNSAPDKSGLPSDRFSAERTGGSVSTLTIQRTQQEDSAVYLCASSLAGAGNEQYFGPGTRLTVT.